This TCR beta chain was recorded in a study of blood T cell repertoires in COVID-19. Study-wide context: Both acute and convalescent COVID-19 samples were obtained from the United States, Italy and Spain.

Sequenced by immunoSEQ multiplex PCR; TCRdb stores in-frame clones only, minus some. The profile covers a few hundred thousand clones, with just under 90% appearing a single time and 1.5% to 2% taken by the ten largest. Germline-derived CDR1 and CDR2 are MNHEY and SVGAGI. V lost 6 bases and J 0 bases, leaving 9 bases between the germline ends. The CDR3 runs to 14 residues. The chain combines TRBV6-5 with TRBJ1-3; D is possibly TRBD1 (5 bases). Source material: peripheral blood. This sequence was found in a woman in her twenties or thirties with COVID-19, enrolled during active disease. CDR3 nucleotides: TGTGCCAGCAGCCTGACAGTCTCTGGAAACACCATATATTTT. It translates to CASSLTVSGNTIYF.